The 24 T cell receptor beta chains listed next were all sequenced from one sample in a study of T-cell reconstitution after alpha-beta-depleted transplantation in children. Library preparation (for TCRbeta) was performed with unique molecular identifiers. Using its own MiXCR run on the PCR reads, TCRdb lists one record per CDR3 protein. The table has under 450,000 distinct CDR3 sequences, about 17% seen once. The sequencing here drew on PBMCs, mostly from graft donor cells, taken 360 days after TCRalphabeta/CD19-depleted stem cell transplant. These receptors were collected from a boy in the first two years of life who had a stem cell transplant for Wiskott-Aldrich syndrome, so the T cells may come from the graft donor.

This clonotype was seen more than once but under ten times. The chain links TRBV20-1 to TRBJ1-4; 8 positions match TRBD1. Germline V gives CDR1 DFQATT, CDR2 SNEGSKA (reference sequence). CDR3 size: 15 residues. V gave up 6 bases and J gave up 8 bases; unmatched junction bases: 14. The CDR3 nucleotides read TGCAGTGCCAATTCTCGGACAGGGCTTGGCGAAAAACTGTTTTTT. Encoded protein: CSANSRTGLGEKLFF.

This clonotype was seen repeatedly, ten times or more. J is TRBJ2-1 and V is TRBV24-1; D uncertain. There are 16 residues in the CDR3. CDR1 is KGHDR, CDR2 SFDVKD, per germline. V was cut by 4 bases and J by 0 bases, with 12 bases left in between. The CDR3 bases are TGTGCCACCAGTGACCCCGGGCGGAGCTCCTACAATGAGCAGTTCTTC. Protein product: CATSDPGRSSYNEQFF.

This clonotype has more than one count but fewer than ten. The chain employs TRBV12-3 or TRBV12-4 and TRBJ2-1; no definite D call. This CDR3 has 15 amino acids. Trimming left V 0 bases short and J 1 base short, with 7 bases between. The CDR3 DNA is TGTGCCAGCAGTTTAGCGCACGGATCCTACAATGAGCAGTTCTTC. This gives the protein CASSLAHGSYNEQFF.

The V call is TRBV3-1, the J call TRBJ2-1; no definite D call. V was cut by 4 bases and J by 2 bases, with 9 bases left in between. This CDR3 region has 14 residues. The V gene's germline CDR1 is LGHDT and CDR2 YNNKEL (reference sequence). CDR3 coding DNA: TGTGCCAGCAGCCGAGGTCTTCCCTACAATGAGCAGTTCTTC. Translating gives CASSRGLPYNEQFF.

The chain joins TRBV6-1 to TRBJ2-3, with TRBD1 matching over 7 bases. CDR3 size: 13 residues. Unmatched junction bases numbered 4, after V lost 10 bases and J lost 0 bases. Germline-derived CDR1 and CDR2 are MNHNS and SASEGT. The chain's CDR3 is CATSRGSTDTQYF. In DNA form, the CDR3 reads TGTGCCACCTCCAGGGGGAGCACAGATACGCAGTATTTT.

This clonotype was counted a few times. The rearrangement links TRBV7-8 to TRBJ2-7; 12 nucleotides match TRBD2. CDR1 and CDR2 from the germline V gene are SGHVS and FQNEAQ. The ends lost 5 bases at V and 1 base at J; junction bases unmatched: 6. The CDR3 runs to 16 residues. CDR3 sequence: CASSRPLAGGSYEQYF. The CDR3 DNA sequence: TGTGCCAGCAGCAGACCACTAGCGGGAGGATCCTACGAGCAGTACTTC.

The CDR3 reads CSASDRSYEQYF. The DNA for the CDR3 is TGCAGTGCCAGTGATCGCTCCTACGAGCAGTACTTC. V and J are TRBV20-1 and TRBJ2-7, with D uncertain. Germline lookup yields CDR1 DFQATT and CDR2 SNEGSKA (reference sequence). The CDR3 is 12 amino acids. V lost 6 bases and J 0 bases, leaving 9 bases between the germline ends.

This clonotype was counted ten times or more. The V and J genes are TRBV18 and TRBJ1-1, with D possibly TRBD1 on 5 matching bases. V gave up 1 base and J gave up 7 bases, with 10 bases separating them. Germline values: CDR1 KGHSH, CDR2 LQKENI. CDR3 size: 13 residues. Written as DNA, the CDR3 is TGTGCCAGCTCACCACGGGACGGGAGTGAAGCTTTCTTT. Protein sequence: CASSPRDGSEAFF.

V gene TRBV7-3 combines with J gene TRBJ1-6, with unresolved D. Trimming pared 10 bases from V and 7 bases from J, leaving 20 bases between. Germline CDR1 and CDR2: SGHTA and FQGTGA. The CDR3 has 15 residues. For the CDR3, the DNA is TGTGCCATCTGCCTCGGGCTCCTCTGGAATTCACCCCTCCACTTT. It is translated as CAICLGLLWNSPLHF.

The chain uses TRBV3-1 and TRBJ1-2; D gene uncertain. Between the trimmed V and J ends, which lost 0 bases and 4 bases, there was a span of 15 bases. Germline V gives CDR1 LGHDT, CDR2 YNNKEL (reference sequence). This CDR3 region has 16 residues. The CDR3 sequence: CASSQDSRLIGYGYTF. In DNA, the CDR3 is TGTGCCAGCAGCCAAGATTCGCGACTCATCGGCTATGGCTACACCTTC.

The J gene is TRBJ1-6, the V gene TRBV10-2; D is undetermined. The V gene's germline CDR1 is WSHSY and CDR2 SAAADI. Trimming removed 6 bases at V and 8 bases at J, with 11 bases between. There are 13 residues in the CDR3. The CDR3 loop reads CASRIDGYSPLHF. The CDR3 region has the DNA TGCGCCAGCAGGATAGACGGTTATTCACCCCTCCACTTT.

The chain uses TRBV3-1 and TRBJ2-5, with D hard to call. Trimming cost V 1 base and J 1 base, with 13 bases left between them. Germline V lookup: CDR1 LGHDT, CDR2 YNNKEL (reference sequence). CDR3 size: 16 residues. CDR3 residues: CASSQGSAFSQETQYF. The CDR3 coding sequence is TGTGCCAGCAGCCAAGGGAGCGCGTTCTCCCAAGAGACCCAGTACTTC.

The chain recombines TRBV5-1 with TRBJ2-1; D is possibly TRBD2 (7 bases). The CDR3 consists of 15 residues. Germline V gene data show CDR1 as SGHRS and CDR2 as YFSETQ. V was shortened by 7 bases and J by 2 bases, with 16 bases between the two germline ends. CDR3 loop: CASRGGHEPYNEQFF. DNA for the CDR3: TGCGCCAGCCGCGGGGGACATGAACCCTACAATGAGCAGTTCTTC.

This clonotype turned up a few times. The chain recombines TRBV20-1 with TRBJ1-1, with D possibly matching TRBD1 (5 bases). CDR1 is DFQATT and CDR2 is SNEGSKA in the germline V gene (reference sequence). This CDR3 is 13 amino acids long. V dropped 6 bases and J dropped 3 bases, with 14 bases sitting between them. The CDR3 sequence is CSATRTRYTEAFF. As DNA, the CDR3 is TGCAGTGCAACCCGGACACGCTACACTGAAGCTTTCTTT.

The chain combines TRBV11-2 with TRBJ1-2; 7 nucleotides align to TRBD1. V lost 3 bases, J lost 4 bases, and 17 bases stayed unmatched. This CDR3 is built from 18 residues. Germline CDR1 reads SGHAT; CDR2 reads FQNNGV. CDR3 loop: CASSFRLGQQRPSYGYTF. The CDR3 coding sequence is TGTGCCAGCAGCTTTAGATTGGGACAGCAGCGTCCCAGCTATGGCTACACCTTC.

The chain recombines TRBV3-1 with TRBJ2-3; the D gene is possibly TRBD2 (5 bases). Germline V gene lookup returns CDR1 LGHDT and CDR2 YNNKEL (reference sequence). The length of the CDR3 is 15 residues. Trimming pared 3 bases from V and 4 bases from J, leaving 14 bases between. The CDR3 DNA is TGTGCCAGCAGCCATGGGCTAGCCGTGCCAGATACGCAGTATTTT. Translating it yields CASSHGLAVPDTQYF.

This clonotype was detected a few times. In nucleotides, the CDR3 is TGTGCCAGACAGGCCAAGTACTTC. Translating it yields CARQAKYF. V usage is TRBV21-1 and J usage is TRBJ2-7. TRBV21-1 is deemed a pseudogene. The CDR3 has 8 residues.

At least ten counts were recorded for this clonotype. The rearrangement uses TRBV20-1 and TRBJ1-5, with D possibly TRBD1 on 5 matching bases. The V end lost 3 bases, the J end lost 0 bases, and 12 bases lay between the germline ends. The CDR3 is made up of 15 amino acids. Germline V lookup: CDR1 DFQATT, CDR2 SNEGSKA (reference sequence). In DNA form, the CDR3 reads TGCAGTGCTAGTCCTGGGGGGAGTAGCAATCAGCCCCAGCATTTT. Amino acid sequence: CSASPGGSSNQPQHF.

This clonotype was seen more than once but under ten times. The J gene is TRBJ2-2, the V gene TRBV19, with a possible D match to TRBD1 (6 bases). Trimming shortened V by 8 bases and J by 3 bases, and 10 bases separated the two germline ends. The CDR3 is 13 amino acids. In germline, CDR1 is LNHDA, CDR2 SQIVND (reference sequence). The CDR3 DNA follows: TGTGCCAGTTTACACAGGGACACCGGGGAGCTGTTTTTT. It translates to CASLHRDTGELFF.

This clonotype came up a few times. The CDR3, as DNA: TGTGCCAGCAGGGGTTTAGTTGGTGGAAACACCATATATTTT. It yields the protein CASRGLVGGNTIYF. The chain combines TRBV12-3 or TRBV12-4 with TRBJ1-3; no definite D call. V was pared by 6 bases and J by 3 bases, with 12 bases between. This CDR3 contains 14 residues.

This clonotype came up a few times. The rearrangement uses TRBV6-5 and TRBJ1-6, with no clear D. V dropped 7 bases and J dropped 8 bases, with 15 bases sitting between them. The CDR3 runs 14 residues. Germline V gives CDR1 MNHEY, CDR2 SVGAGI. The CDR3 nucleotides are TGTGCCAGCAACCGGTCCCCGGCCGATTCACCCCTCCACTTT. It yields the protein CASNRSPADSPLHF.

The genes are TRBV7-9 and TRBJ2-3, with 7 positions matching TRBD2. The germline V gene has CDR1 SEHNR and CDR2 FQNEAQ (reference sequence). This CDR3 is 17 amino acids long. V lost 0 bases, J lost 0 bases, and 6 bases stayed unmatched. CDR3 residues: CASSLAGGYDSTDTQYF. CDR3 coding DNA: TGTGCCAGCAGCTTAGCGGGAGGGTACGATAGCACAGATACGCAGTATTTT.

There are a few counts of this clonotype. The V call is TRBV20-1, the J call TRBJ1-5, with 7 bases fitting TRBD1. This CDR3 has 15 amino acids. Unmatched junction bases numbered 7, after V lost 4 bases and J lost 1 base. The germline gives CDR1 DFQATT, CDR2 SNEGSKA (reference sequence). The CDR3 nucleotides read TGCAGTGCTAACCCCCCGACAGGGAGCAATCAGCCCCAGCATTTT. Amino acid sequence: CSANPPTGSNQPQHF.

The chain has TRBV4-2 and TRBJ2-7; 8 nucleotides agree with TRBD2. Germline V CDR1 and CDR2: LGHNA, YNFKEQ. The CDR3 contains 14 residues. Trimming at V came to 3 bases and at J to 2 bases, leaving 3 bases not matched to a gene. The DNA for the CDR3 is TGTGCCAGCAGCCAGCCCGGGGGGGCCTACGAGCAGTACTTC. As protein: CASSQPGGAYEQYF.